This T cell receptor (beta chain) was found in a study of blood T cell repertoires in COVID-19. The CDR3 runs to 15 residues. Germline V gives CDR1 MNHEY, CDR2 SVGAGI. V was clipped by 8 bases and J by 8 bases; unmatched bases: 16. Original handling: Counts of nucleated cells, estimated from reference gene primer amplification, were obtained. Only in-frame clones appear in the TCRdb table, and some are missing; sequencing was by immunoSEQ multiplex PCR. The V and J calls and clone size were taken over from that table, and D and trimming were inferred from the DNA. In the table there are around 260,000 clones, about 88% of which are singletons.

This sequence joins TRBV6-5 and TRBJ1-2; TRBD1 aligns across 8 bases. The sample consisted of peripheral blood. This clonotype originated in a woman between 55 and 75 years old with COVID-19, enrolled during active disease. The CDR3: CASGVQGASSAGYTF. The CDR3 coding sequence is TGTGCCAGCGGAGTGCAGGGGGCGTCCTCAGCGGGCTACACCTTC.